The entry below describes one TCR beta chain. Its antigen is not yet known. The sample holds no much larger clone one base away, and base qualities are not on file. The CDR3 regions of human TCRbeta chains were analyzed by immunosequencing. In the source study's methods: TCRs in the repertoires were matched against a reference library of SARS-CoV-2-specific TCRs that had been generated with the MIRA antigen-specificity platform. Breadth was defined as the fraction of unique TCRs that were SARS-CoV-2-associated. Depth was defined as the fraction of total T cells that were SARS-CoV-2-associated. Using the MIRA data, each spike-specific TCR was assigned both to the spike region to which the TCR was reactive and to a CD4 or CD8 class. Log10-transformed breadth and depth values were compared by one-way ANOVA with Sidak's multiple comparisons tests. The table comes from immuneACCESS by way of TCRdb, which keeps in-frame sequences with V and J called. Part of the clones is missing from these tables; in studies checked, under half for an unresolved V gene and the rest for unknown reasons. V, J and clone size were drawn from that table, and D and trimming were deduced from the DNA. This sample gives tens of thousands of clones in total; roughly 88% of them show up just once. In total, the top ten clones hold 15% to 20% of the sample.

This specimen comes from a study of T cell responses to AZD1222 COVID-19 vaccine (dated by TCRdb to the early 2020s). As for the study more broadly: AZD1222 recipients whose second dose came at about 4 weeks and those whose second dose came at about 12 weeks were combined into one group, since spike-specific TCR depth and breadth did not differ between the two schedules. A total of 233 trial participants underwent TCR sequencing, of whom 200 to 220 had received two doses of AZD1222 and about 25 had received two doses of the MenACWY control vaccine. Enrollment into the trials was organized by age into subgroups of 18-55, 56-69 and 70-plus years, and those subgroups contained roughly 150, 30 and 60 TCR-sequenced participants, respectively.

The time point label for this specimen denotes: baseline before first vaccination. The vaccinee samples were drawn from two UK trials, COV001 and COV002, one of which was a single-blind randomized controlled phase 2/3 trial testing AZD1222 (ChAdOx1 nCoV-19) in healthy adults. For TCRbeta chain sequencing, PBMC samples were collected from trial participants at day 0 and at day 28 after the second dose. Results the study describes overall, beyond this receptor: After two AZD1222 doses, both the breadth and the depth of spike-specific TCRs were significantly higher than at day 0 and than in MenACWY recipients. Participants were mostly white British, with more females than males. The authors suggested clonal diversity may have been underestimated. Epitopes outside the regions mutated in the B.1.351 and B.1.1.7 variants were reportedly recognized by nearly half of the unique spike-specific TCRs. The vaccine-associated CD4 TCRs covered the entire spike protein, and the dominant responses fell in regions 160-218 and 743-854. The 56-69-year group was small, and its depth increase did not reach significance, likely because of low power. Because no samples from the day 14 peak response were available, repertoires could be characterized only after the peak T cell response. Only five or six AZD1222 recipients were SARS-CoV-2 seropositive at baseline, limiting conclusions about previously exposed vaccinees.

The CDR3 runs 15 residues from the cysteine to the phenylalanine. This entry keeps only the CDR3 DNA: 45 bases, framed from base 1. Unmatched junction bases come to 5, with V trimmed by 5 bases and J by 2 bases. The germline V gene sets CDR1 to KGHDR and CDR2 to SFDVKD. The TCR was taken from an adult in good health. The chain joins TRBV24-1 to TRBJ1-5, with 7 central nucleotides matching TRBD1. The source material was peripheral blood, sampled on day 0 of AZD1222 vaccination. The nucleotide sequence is TGTGCCACCAGTGGAGGGGGCGCGGGCAATCAGCCCCAGCATTTT. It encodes CATSGGGAGNQPQHF.